Each of the 12 T cell receptor beta chains below was sequenced from the same sample in a study of T cell responses to AZD1222 COVID-19 vaccine. Clones were sequenced by immunoSEQ multiplex PCR, and TCRdb holds only the in-frame ones, with some missing. The sample has 90,000 to 120,000 clones, approximately 90% seen once. This specimen consisted of peripheral blood, obtained 28 days after the second AZD1222 dose. These receptors all stem from an adult who received the AZD1222 COVID-19 vaccine.

J is TRBJ1-6 and V is TRBV18, with unresolved D. Trimming cost V 3 bases and J 6 bases, with 6 bases left between them. Germline V gene data show CDR1 as KGHSH and CDR2 as LQKENI. This CDR3 region has 13 residues. The CDR3 sequence is CASSPSSNSPLHF. The CDR3 nucleotides read TGTGCCAGCTCACCCTCTTCTAATTCACCCCTCCACTTT.

The chain carries TRBV5-4 and TRBJ1-4; D unresolved. Trimming pared 4 bases from V and 6 bases from J, leaving 13 bases between. The CDR3 has 14 residues. CDR1 is SGHNT, CDR2 YYREEE, per germline (reference sequence). The CDR3 DNA reads TGTGCCAGCAGCAGATCCCCTAGAGATGAAAAACTGTTTTTT. It translates to CASSRSPRDEKLFF.

The gene calls are TRBV7-2 and TRBJ2-7; D not certain. From germline, CDR1 is SGHTA and CDR2 FQGNSA. The CDR3 sequence is 18 residues long. Trimming stripped 1 base from V and 1 base from J, with 20 bases between. The chain's CDR3 is CASSLDQWERLESYEQYF. Written as DNA, the CDR3 is TGTGCCAGCAGCTTAGATCAATGGGAAAGGTTAGAATCCTACGAGCAGTACTTC.

By its share, this clone is medium-sized. This chain connects TRBV27 to TRBJ2-1; no reliable D call. This CDR3 is built from 13 residues. The germline V gene encodes CDR1 MNHEY and CDR2 SMNVEV (reference sequence). V was cut by 3 bases and J by 3 bases, with 6 bases left in between. The CDR3 sequence: CASSFSNYNEQFF. The CDR3 DNA sequence: TGTGCCAGCAGTTTTAGTAACTACAATGAGCAGTTCTTC.

The chain couples TRBV5-1 to TRBJ2-3; 8 bases are shared with TRBD2. In germline, CDR1 is SGHRS, CDR2 YFSETQ. The CDR3 totals 15 residues. V was pared by 6 bases and J by 4 bases, with 10 bases of the junction left unmatched. The CDR3, as DNA: TGCGCCAGCACCTTAGCGGGACTGGCTGCAGATACGCAGTATTTT. Its protein is CASTLAGLAADTQYF.

The DNA for the CDR3 is TGTGCCAGCAGTTACAGGGCGAACACTGAAGCTTTCTTT. Protein sequence: CASSYRANTEAFF. The chain joins TRBV28 to TRBJ1-1, with D maybe TRBD1 (6 bases). Trimming cost V 4 bases and J 1 base, with 7 bases left between them. The CDR3 has 13 residues. Germline V gene sequence: CDR1 MDHEN, CDR2 SYDVKM.

The chain uses TRBV27 and TRBJ1-5; 8 bases are shared with TRBD1. The CDR3 totals 14 residues. Per germline, CDR1 MNHEY and CDR2 SMNVEV (reference sequence). Trimming cost V 6 bases and J 2 bases; bases outside gene matches: 3. In nucleotides, the CDR3 is TGTGCCAGCAGCTCGGGACAGGGCAATCAGCCCCAGCATTTT. Amino acid sequence: CASSSGQGNQPQHF.

This chain connects TRBV6-1 to TRBJ1-2, with 10 positions matching TRBD1. CDR3 size: 17 residues. Germline V gene lookup returns CDR1 MNHNS and CDR2 SASEGT. V was clipped by 2 bases and J by 4 bases; unmatched bases: 10. The CDR3, as DNA: TGTGCCAGCAGTGAACGGACAGGGGGTAGTTGGAGCTATGGCTACACCTTC. The encoded protein is CASSERTGGSWSYGYTF.

The rearrangement uses TRBV6-2 or TRBV6-3 and TRBJ1-6; 8 nucleotides agree with TRBD1. Germline V CDR1 and CDR2: MNHEY, SVGEGT. The CDR3 loop spans 14 amino acids. Trimming removed 3 bases from V and 10 bases from J; junction bases left unmatched: 5. CDR3 bases: TGTGCCAGCAGTTATGGGACAGGAGGATCACCCCTCCACTTT. It yields the protein CASSYGTGGSPLHF.

The chain uses TRBV19 and TRBJ1-1; D unresolved. From germline, CDR1 is LNHDA and CDR2 SQIVND (reference sequence). This CDR3 is 13 amino acids long. The V end lost 4 bases, the J end lost 0 bases, and 6 bases lay between the germline ends. For the CDR3, the DNA is TGTGCCAGTAGTACGGTGATGAACACTGAAGCTTTCTTT. Translated: CASSTVMNTEAFF. Complete variable domain (other parts from reference TRBV19 and TRBJ1-1): DGGITQSPKYLFRKEGQNVTLSCEQNLNHDAMYWYRQDPGQGLRLIYYSQIVNDFQKGDIAEGYSVSREKKESFPLTVTSAQKNPTAFYLCASSTVMNTEAFFGQGTRLTVV.

The chain joins TRBV2 to TRBJ1-4, with a possible D match to TRBD1 (5 bases). Germline V gene data show CDR1 as SNHLY and CDR2 as FYNNEI. Trimming took off 5 bases at V and 7 bases at J, with 14 bases between the two ends. This CDR3 contains 14 residues. The CDR3 is CASSLTGRVEKLFF. The CDR3 coding sequence is TGTGCCAGCAGTCTTACAGGACGGGTTGAAAAACTGTTTTTT.

This clone showed up just once. This chain connects TRBV11-2 to TRBJ2-2; possibly TRBD2 for D (5 bases). Per germline, CDR1 SGHAT and CDR2 FQNNGV. CDR3 length: 15 amino acids. V was trimmed by 1 base and J by 4 bases, leaving 10 bases between them. The CDR3 DNA reads as TGTGCCAGCAGCTTAGGTACTAGTCCCACCGGGGAGCTGTTTTTT. Translated, it gives CASSLGTSPTGELFF.